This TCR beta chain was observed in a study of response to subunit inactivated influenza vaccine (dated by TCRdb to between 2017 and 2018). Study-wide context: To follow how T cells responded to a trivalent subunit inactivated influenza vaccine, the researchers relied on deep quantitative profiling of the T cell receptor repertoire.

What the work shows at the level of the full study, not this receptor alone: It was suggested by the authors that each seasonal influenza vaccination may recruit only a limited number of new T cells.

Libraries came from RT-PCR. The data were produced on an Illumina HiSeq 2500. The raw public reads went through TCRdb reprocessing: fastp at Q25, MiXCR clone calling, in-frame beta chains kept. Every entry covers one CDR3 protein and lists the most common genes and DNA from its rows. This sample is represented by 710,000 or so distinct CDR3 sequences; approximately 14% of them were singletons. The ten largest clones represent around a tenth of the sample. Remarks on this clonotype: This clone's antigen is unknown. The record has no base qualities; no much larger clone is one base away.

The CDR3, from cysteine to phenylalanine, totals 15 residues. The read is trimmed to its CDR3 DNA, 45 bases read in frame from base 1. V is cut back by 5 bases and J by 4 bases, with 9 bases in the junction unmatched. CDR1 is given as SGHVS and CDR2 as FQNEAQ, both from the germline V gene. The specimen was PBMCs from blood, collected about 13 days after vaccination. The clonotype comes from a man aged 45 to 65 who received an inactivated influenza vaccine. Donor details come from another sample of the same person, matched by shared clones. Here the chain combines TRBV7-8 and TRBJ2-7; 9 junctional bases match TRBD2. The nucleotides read TGTGCCAGCAGCATGGTTTCTAGCGGGATGTACGAGCAGTACTTC. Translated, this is CASSMVSSGMYEQYF.